This TCR beta chain was documented in a study of T cells in tumors after PD-1 blockade (dated by TCRdb to the late 2010s). In terms of the full investigation: Prior checkpoint blockade, systemic immunosuppressant use, and recent radiotherapy or other anti-cancer therapy within 4 weeks were grounds for patient exclusion. Patients were treated with either pembrolizumab 200 mg every 3 weeks or cemiplimab 350 mg every 2 weeks. Some patients also continued taking vismodegib 150 mg daily during anti-PD-1 treatment. On average, tumor samples yielded approximately 26,000 TCR templates (range roughly 500-100,000) and 6,041 unique clonotypes, around 20-fold deeper than single-cell TCR sequencing. Using site-matched tumors from BCC or SCC patients sampled before and after anti-PD-1 therapy, the study carried out paired single-cell RNA and TCR sequencing. RECIST version 1.1 was used to evaluate clinical response. Paper-wide results and their limitations: Clonal replacement was seen only when comparing pre- and post-treatment samples and not when comparing two pre-treatment samples, which argues against artifacts from biopsy timing or location. Where the novel T cell clones came from was not determined, and possible sources could include lymphoid organs or rare unexpanded clones inside the tumor or in the tumor periphery. Roughly 41% of tumor TCR clonotypes were detected in blood, and some novel exhausted tumor clones were observed in pre-treatment blood, which was taken as suggesting peripheral recruitment. Exhausted CD8+ clones expanded after therapy were found to be mostly novel clonotypes undetected pre-treatment, suggesting clonal replacement rather than reinvigoration of pre-existing clones.

A note on this clone: Its antigen is currently not known. There are no base qualities to consult, and no much larger clone falls within one base.

The immunoSEQ platform was used to carry out deep TCRbeta sequencing. The study's own analysis went as follows. For further analysis, only productive rearrangements were exported out of the immunoSEQ Analyzer. A two-sided binomial test with a Bonferroni-corrected P below 0.01 was used to identify clones that significantly expanded or contracted between timepoints. T cell phenotypes were assigned to bulk TCRbeta clonotypes by matching to single-cell RNA+TCR-seq clones sharing the same TCRbeta sequence. Clone enrichment in tumor was computed as tumor frequency divided by PBMC frequency from bulk TCR sequencing. TCRs were sorted with GLIPH into specificity groups, meaning clusters of distinct TCRs that share CDR3 motifs and likely recognize common antigens. Imported from immuneACCESS, the table was reduced by TCRdb to in-frame sequences with V and J called. These copies leave out some clones; in studies compared against another copy, an unresolved V gene accounts for under half, and the cause of the remainder is not known. V and J calls and clone size are given by that table; D and trimming were obtained from the DNA. The sample table shows 9,100 or so clones, and 65% are seen once. Together, the top ten hold under 6% of the sample.

The time point label on this specimen signifies: after anti-PD-1 therapy. Site-matched tumor biopsies were taken from the same primary tumor before and after PD-1 blockade. Genomic DNA extracted from tumor biopsies or peripheral blood was used for bulk TCRbeta sequencing, with input ranging from about 616 ng to 6,500 ng. To detect rare clonotypes with greater sensitivity than single-cell TCR sequencing, bulk TCRbeta sequencing was done on the leftover biopsy material. Every patient was a poor candidate for surgical resection and had histologically proven advanced or metastatic basal or squamous cell carcinoma. The basal cell carcinoma cohort comprised about a dozen patients, of whom seven to nine had bulk tumor TCR sequencing. Fresh biopsies came from the site of the primary tumor, and part of the tissue was kept in RNAlater for exome and bulk TCR sequencing. V sheds 0 bases and J sheds 0 bases, leaving 6 bases between their ends. Per the germline V gene, SGDLS is the CDR1 and YYNGEE is the CDR2. The CDR3, cysteine through phenylalanine, is 15 amino acids long. Only the CDR3 region is kept as DNA, spanning 45 bases read in frame from base 1.

The sample consisted of tumor tissue, taken after anti-PD-1 treatment. In this chain, TRBV9 is recombined with TRBJ1-4; confidence is insufficient to name the D gene. The receptor comes from a human donor with basal cell carcinoma. The bases are TGTGCCAGCAGCGTAGGGCCTGCAACTAATGAAAAACTGTTTTTT. Its coded protein is CASSVGPATNEKLFF.